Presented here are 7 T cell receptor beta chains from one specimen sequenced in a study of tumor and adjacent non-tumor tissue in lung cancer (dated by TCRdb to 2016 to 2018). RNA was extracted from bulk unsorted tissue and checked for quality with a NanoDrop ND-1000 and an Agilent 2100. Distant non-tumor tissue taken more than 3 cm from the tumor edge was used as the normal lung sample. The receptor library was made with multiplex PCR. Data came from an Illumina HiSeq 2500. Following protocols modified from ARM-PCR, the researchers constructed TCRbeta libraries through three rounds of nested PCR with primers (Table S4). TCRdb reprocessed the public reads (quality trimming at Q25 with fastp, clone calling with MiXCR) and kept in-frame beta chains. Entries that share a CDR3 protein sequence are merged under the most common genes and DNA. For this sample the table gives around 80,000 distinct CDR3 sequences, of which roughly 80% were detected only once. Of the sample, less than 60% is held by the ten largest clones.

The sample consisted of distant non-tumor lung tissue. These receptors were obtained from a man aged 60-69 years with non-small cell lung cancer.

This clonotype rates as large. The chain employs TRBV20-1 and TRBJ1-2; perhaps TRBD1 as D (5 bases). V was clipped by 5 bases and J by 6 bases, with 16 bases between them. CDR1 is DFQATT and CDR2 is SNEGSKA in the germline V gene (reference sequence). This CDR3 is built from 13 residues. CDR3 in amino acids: CSAAPGTTDGYTF. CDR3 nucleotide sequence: TGCAGTGCTGCCCCAGGGACTACTGATGGCTACACCTTC.

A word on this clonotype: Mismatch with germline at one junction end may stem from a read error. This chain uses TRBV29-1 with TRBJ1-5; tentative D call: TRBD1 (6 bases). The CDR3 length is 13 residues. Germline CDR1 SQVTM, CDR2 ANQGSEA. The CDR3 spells CSVAQGNNQLQHF. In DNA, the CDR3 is TGCAGCGTTGCACAGGGTAACAATCAGCTCCAGCATTTT.

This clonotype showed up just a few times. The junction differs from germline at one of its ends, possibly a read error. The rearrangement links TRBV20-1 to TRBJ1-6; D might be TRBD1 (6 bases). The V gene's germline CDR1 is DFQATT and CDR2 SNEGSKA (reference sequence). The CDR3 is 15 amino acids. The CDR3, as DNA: TGCAGTGTTAGAGTCCCACCAGGGGCGAATTCACCCCTCCACTTT. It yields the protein CSVRVPPGANSPLHF.

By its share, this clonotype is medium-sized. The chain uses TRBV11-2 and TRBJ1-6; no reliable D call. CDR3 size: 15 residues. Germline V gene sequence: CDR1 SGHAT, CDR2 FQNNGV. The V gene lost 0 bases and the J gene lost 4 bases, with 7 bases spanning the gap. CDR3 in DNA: TGTGCCAGCAGCTTAGACAGAAGATATAATTCACCCCTCCACTTT. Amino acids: CASSLDRRYNSPLHF.

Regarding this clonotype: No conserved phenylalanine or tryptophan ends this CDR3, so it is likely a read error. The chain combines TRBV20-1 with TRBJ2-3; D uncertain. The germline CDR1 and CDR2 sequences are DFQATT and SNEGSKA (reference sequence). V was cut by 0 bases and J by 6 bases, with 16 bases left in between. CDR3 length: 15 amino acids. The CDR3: CSARDYERELDTQYY. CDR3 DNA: TGCAGTGCTAGAGATTACGAGCGTGAGCTGGATACGCAGTATTAT.

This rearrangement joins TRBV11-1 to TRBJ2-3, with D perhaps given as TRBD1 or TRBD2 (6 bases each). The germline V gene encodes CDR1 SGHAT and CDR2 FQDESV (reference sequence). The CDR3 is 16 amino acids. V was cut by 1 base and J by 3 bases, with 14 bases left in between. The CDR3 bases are TGTGCCAGCAGCTTAGTCATTGGGGGGCGGACAGATACGCAGTATTTT. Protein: CASSLVIGGRTDTQYF.

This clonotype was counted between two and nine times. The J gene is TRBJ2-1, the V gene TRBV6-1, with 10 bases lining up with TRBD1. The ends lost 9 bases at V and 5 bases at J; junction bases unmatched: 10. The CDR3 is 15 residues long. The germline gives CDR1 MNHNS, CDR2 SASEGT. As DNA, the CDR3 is TGTGCCAGTAATGGGCGGACAGGGGGTAACAATGAGCAGTTCTTC. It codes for CASNGRTGGNNEQFF.